This TCR beta chain was sequenced during a study of shared clonotypes between healthy human individuals. Study conclusions and caveats: Clonotype sharing among donors, it was expected, would be affected by sequencing depth. Generally, naive subsets came out with larger estimated richness than memory subsets.

This CDR3 comprises 11 residues. Germline CDR1 SGHNT, CDR2 YYREEE (reference sequence). V was pared by 2 bases and J by 7 bases, with 3 bases between. The sorted-subset replicate PCRs were given roughly 190 ng DNA, which is some 29,000 T cell genomes. Libraries were prepared by immunoSEQ multiplex PCR; TCRdb keeps only in-frame clonotypes and omits some of them. The data hold 400,000 or so clones, with around 96% observed a single time. Comment on this clone: Its antigen is still unknown.

Pooled CD45RO+ cells and CCR7-negative CD45RA+ TemRA cells made up CD8 memory. This chain joins TRBV5-4 and TRBJ2-2; D unresolved. The receptor was isolated from a man aged 30 to 45 in good health. The sequenced sample was memory CD8+ T cells sorted from blood. Subset reported: CD45RO+ cells pooled with CCR7-negative TemRA cells. The DNA for the CDR3 is TGTGCCAGCAGCTTTGGCGGGGAGCTGTTTTTT. Protein product: CASSFGGELFF. Looking up the rest from reference TRBV5-4 and TRBJ2-2 gives the full variable domain: ETGVTQSPTHLIKTRGQQVTLRCSSQSGHNTVSWYQQALGQGPQFIFQYYREEENGRGNFPPRFSGLQFPNYSSELNVNALELDDSALYLCASSFGGELFFGEGSRLTVL.